One and the same sample provided the 14 T cell receptor beta chains below, sequenced in a study of early T cells in non-severe SARS-CoV-2 infection (dated by TCRdb to the early 2020s). Library prep was done by 5' RACE. TCRdb names NextSeq 500 as the instrument used. TCRdb's own reprocessing of the public reads used fastp at Q25 and MiXCR and kept productive beta chains. Entries are consolidated by CDR3 protein sequence, retaining the most common genes and DNA. The sample records under 35,000 distinct CDR3 sequences, around 6.6% of which are singletons. Of the sample, around 2.9% is held by the ten largest clones. Sequenced input: whole blood. These receptors were collected from an adult who was a healthcare worker with PCR-confirmed SARS-CoV-2 infection or an uninfected control (not recorded which).

In this sample, this clonotype turned up many times. The rearrangement joins TRBV28 to TRBJ2-7; 7 nucleotides match TRBD1. Germline lookup yields CDR1 MDHEN and CDR2 SYDVKM. This CDR3 has 19 residues. The trim removed 3 bases at V and 4 bases at J, leaving 21 bases unmatched. The CDR3 reads CASSFPHTFMTGSYYEQYF. CDR3 bases: TGTGCCAGCAGTTTCCCACATACTTTTATGACAGGGAGTTATTACGAGCAGTACTTC.

This chain links TRBV29-1 with TRBJ1-2, with D perhaps matching TRBD1 (6 bases). This CDR3 spans 12 amino acids. Per germline, CDR1 SQVTM and CDR2 ANQGSEA. V gave up 6 bases and J gave up 2 bases, with 10 bases separating them. This CDR3 is CSVVTGNYGYTF. The CDR3 bases are TGCAGCGTGGTTACAGGGAACTATGGCTACACCTTC.

This clonotype occurred many times. This sequence joins TRBV6-5 and TRBJ2-1; D is unresolved. Looked up from germline, CDR1 is MNHEY and CDR2 is SVGAGI. The V gene lost 7 bases and the J gene lost 6 bases, with 13 bases spanning the gap. The CDR3 has 13 residues. The CDR3 nucleotides read TGTGCCAGCAACCCATCGACGGGCAATGAGCAGTTCTTC. Protein: CASNPSTGNEQFF.

This clonotype was detected ten times or more. This chain links TRBV12-3 or TRBV12-4 with TRBJ1-2, with 10 bases aligning to TRBD1. This CDR3 comprises 15 residues. V lost 5 bases and J lost 2; bases outside the gene matches: 5. The CDR3 is CASSAPGQGNYGYTF. Written as DNA, the CDR3 is TGTGCCAGCAGTGCCCCGGGACAGGGGAACTATGGCTACACCTTC.

This clonotype appeared a few times. V and J are TRBV7-9 and TRBJ2-7; the match to TRBD1 covers 7 bases. The CDR3 sequence is 14 residues long. Germline V gene data show CDR1 as SEHNR and CDR2 as FQNEAQ (reference sequence). Trimming removed 1 base from V and 4 bases from J; junction bases left unmatched: 4. CDR3 DNA sequence: TGTGCCAGCAGCTTAGAAACAGGGGTATACGAGCAGTACTTC. As protein: CASSLETGVYEQYF.

This clonotype has a handful of counts. The chain is built from TRBV6-5 and TRBJ2-1; D uncertain. This CDR3 is 14 amino acids long. Germline CDR1 MNHEY, CDR2 SVGAGI. Between the trimmed V and J ends, which lost 2 bases and 7 bases, there was a span of 12 bases. CDR3 in amino acids: CASSYELLGNEQFF. The CDR3 nucleotides read TGTGCCAGCAGTTACGAACTCCTGGGGAATGAGCAGTTCTTC.

The table lists this clonotype with many counts. The chain employs TRBV6-2 or TRBV6-3 and TRBJ1-5, with a possible D match to TRBD1 (5 bases). Trimming removed 8 bases at V and 11 bases at J, with 22 bases between. CDR3 length equals 14 residues. Germline assignment: CDR1 MNHEY and CDR2 SVGEGT. The CDR3 DNA sequence: TGTGCCAGCCGCCCTGGGGCATCCCTCGTGTCCCAGCATTTT. Translating it yields CASRPGASLVSQHF.

The chain carries TRBV12-3 or TRBV12-4 and TRBJ2-3; TRBD2 matches 10 bases. V lost 6 bases, J lost 0 bases, and 12 bases stayed unmatched. There are 18 residues in the CDR3. CDR3 bases: TGTGCCAGCAGCCCCGGGACTAGCGACAGCGTAAGCACAGATACGCAGTATTTT. Its translation is CASSPGTSDSVSTDTQYF.

This clonotype was seen many times. The chain employs TRBV7-2 and TRBJ1-5; D not certain. Trimming left V 5 bases short and J 4 bases short, with 12 bases between. CDR3 length equals 14 residues. Germline values: CDR1 SGHTA, CDR2 FQGNSA. CDR3 DNA: TGTGCCAGCAGCCCCGGGATAGAAAATCAGCCCCAGCATTTT. It encodes CASSPGIENQPQHF. Supplemented by reference TRBV7-2 and TRBJ1-5, the full variable domain reads GAGVSQSPSNKVTEKGKDVELRCDPISGHTALYWYRQSLGQGLEFLIYFQGNSAPDKSGLPSDRFSAERTGGSVSTLTIQRTQQEDSAVYLCASSPGIENQPQHFGDGTRLSIL.

This clonotype was picked up many times. The chain links TRBV7-3 to TRBJ2-2; D not resolved. Germline V CDR1 and CDR2: SGHTA, FQGTGA. The germline V and J ends were trimmed by 2 bases and 3 bases, with 7 bases remaining between them. This CDR3 is built from 14 residues. As DNA, the CDR3 is TGTGCCAGCAGCTTACGACCCTACACCGGGGAGCTGTTTTTT. Translating it yields CASSLRPYTGELFF.

This clonotype was observed many times. This chain joins TRBV5-1 and TRBJ1-6; 8 positions match TRBD1. The V gene end was trimmed by 2 bases and the J gene end by 4 bases; junction bases not matched to a gene: 5. The CDR3 is made up of 16 amino acids. Germline CDR1 SGHRS, CDR2 YFSETQ. The CDR3 DNA is TGCGCCAGCAGCTTCGGGACAGGCTCTTATAATTCACCCCTCCACTTT. Translating gives CASSFGTGSYNSPLHF.

This clonotype was observed at least ten times. V usage is TRBV10-2 and J usage is TRBJ2-1; TRBD2 matches 11 bases. The CDR3 sequence is 16 residues long. Looked up from germline, CDR1 is WSHSY and CDR2 is SAAADI. V shed 3 bases and J 3 bases; nucleotides not matched to a gene: 4. In nucleotides, the CDR3 is TGCGCCAGCAGTGAATCCGGGACTAGCGGCTACAATGAGCAGTTCTTC. As protein: CASSESGTSGYNEQFF.

This sequence joins TRBV7-3 and TRBJ2-5, with TRBD2 identical over 13 bases. With V trimmed by 5 bases and J by 2 bases, 2 bases remained unmatched. The CDR3 is 15 residues long. Germline V CDR1 and CDR2: SGHTA, FQGTGA. The CDR3 loop is CASSRLAGGQETQYF. CDR3 nucleotide sequence: TGTGCCAGCAGCAGACTAGCGGGAGGTCAAGAGACCCAGTACTTC.

At least ten counts were recorded for this clonotype. The chain is built from TRBV7-9 and TRBJ2-5, with unresolved D. V lost 5 bases and J lost 2, with 15 bases in between. Germline loops: CDR1 SEHNR, CDR2 FQNEAQ (reference sequence). This CDR3 is 15 amino acids long. The CDR3 DNA follows: TGTGCCAGCAGCCTTGGTGGAACATTACAAGAGACCCAGTACTTC. It is translated as CASSLGGTLQETQYF.